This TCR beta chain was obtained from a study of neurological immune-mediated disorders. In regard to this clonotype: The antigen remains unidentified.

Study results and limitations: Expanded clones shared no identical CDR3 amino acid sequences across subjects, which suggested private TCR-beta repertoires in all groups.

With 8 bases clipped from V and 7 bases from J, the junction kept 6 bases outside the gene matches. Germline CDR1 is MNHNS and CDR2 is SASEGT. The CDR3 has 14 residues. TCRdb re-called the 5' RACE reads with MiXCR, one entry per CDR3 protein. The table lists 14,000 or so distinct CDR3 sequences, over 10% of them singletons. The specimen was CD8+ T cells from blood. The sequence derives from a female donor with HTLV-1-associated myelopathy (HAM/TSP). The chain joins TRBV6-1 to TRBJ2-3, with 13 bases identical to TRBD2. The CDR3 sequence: CASLGTSGVHTQYF. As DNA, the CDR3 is TGTGCCAGCCTTGGGACTAGCGGGGTTCATACGCAGTATTTT.